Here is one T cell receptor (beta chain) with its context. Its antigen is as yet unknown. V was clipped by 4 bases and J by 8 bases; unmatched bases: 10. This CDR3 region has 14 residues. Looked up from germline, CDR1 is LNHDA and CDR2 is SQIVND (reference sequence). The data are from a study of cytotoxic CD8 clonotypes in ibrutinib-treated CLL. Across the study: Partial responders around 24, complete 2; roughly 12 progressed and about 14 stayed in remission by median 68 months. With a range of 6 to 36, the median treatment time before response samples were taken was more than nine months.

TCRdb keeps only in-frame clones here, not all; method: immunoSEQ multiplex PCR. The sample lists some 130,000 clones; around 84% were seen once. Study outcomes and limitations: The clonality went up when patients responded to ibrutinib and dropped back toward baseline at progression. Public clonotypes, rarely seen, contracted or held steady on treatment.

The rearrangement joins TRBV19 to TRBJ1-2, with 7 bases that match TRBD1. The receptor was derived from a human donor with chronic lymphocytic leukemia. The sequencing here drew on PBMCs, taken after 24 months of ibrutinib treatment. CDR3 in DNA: TGTGCCAGTAGTACAGCCAGACAGGGAGGAGGCTACACCTTC. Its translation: CASSTARQGGGYTF.